This record concerns one T cell receptor beta chain sequence. The data were taken from a study of blood T cell repertoires in COVID-19. Study-wide context: The samples span acute and convalescent COVID-19 from the United States, Italy and Spain. The cDNA or gDNA used as material had been derived from T cells, B-cell-depleted T cells, or PBMCs.

V lost 1 base, J lost 6 bases, and 10 bases lay in between. This CDR3 region has 13 residues. CDR1 is LGHDT, CDR2 YNNKEL, per germline (reference sequence). Per the study methods: By means of reference gene primer amplification, nucleated cell counts were estimated. Some clones are missing from TCRdb's copy, which holds only in-frame ones; the method was immunoSEQ multiplex PCR. The V and J calls and clone size come from that table; D and trimming were worked out from the DNA. The data show 70,000 to 95,000 clones, with more than 85% seen just once and around 2.6% held by the top ten. A Seattle source enrolled patients during active infection and followed them longitudinally.

Sequencing was performed on peripheral blood. The clonotype was recovered from a man aged 50 to 60 with COVID-19, enrolled during active disease. The V gene is TRBV3-1 (or the pseudogene TRBV3-2), the J gene TRBJ2-7; D perhaps matches TRBD2 (6 bases). CDR3 sequence (DNA): TGTGCCAGCAGCCAAGGACTAGTTCCCGAGCAGTACTTC. This gives the protein CASSQGLVPEQYF.